This entry describes one TCR beta chain. Its antigen is undetermined. These data come from a study of T cell responses to AZD1222 COVID-19 vaccine. Points from the study as a whole: Dominant CD4 TCR responses targeted spike regions 160-218 and 743-854. Every sample of the repertoires postdated the peak T cell response. A reported finding is that nearly half of spike-specific TCRs target unmutated variant regions.

Libraries were prepared by immunoSEQ multiplex PCR; TCRdb keeps only in-frame clonotypes and omits some of them. This sample has some 180,000 clones; 80% to 95% occur once, and the top ten carry approximately 1.3%. V lost 3 bases to trimming and J lost 5 bases; unmatched junction nucleotides: 2. Germline CDR1 reads SGHTA; CDR2 reads FQGNSA. The CDR3 is 14 residues long. This chain links TRBV7-2 with TRBJ2-5; 11 bases match TRBD2. Sequenced here: peripheral blood, sampled on day 0 of AZD1222 vaccination. The clonotype was recovered from an adult in good health. DNA of the CDR3: TGTGCCAGCAGCTTTAGCGGGGGGGCTGAGACCCAGTACTTC. It yields the protein CASSFSGGAETQYF.